This TCR beta chain was obtained from a study of blood T cell repertoires in COVID-19 (TCRdb year 2020). Background on the whole study: Samples from collaborators originated in the United States, Italy and Spain and spanned both the acute and convalescent phases of COVID-19. The material from the prospective study consisted of cDNA or gDNA derived from T cells, B-cell-depleted T cells, or PBMCs. The dataset comprised deeply sampled blood TCRbeta repertoires from subjects exposed to, actively infected with, or recovered from COVID-19. The repertoires were made available in a free public database intended to serve as a resource for research on the immune response to SARS-CoV-2. The samples were drawn from two sources: the first 160 participants of the ongoing ImmuneRACE study, and 1,200 or so subjects contributed by 6 global collaborators. The sample metadata nearly always contained a de-identified subject ID, COVID-19 status, age in years and sex. Where available, HLA class I and class II types were obtained from metadata supplied by the sample provider rather than from assay-based typing. Study-level results and caveats: The amount of clinical and demographic metadata varied by source and participant and was provided uncurated.

TCRbeta CDR3 regions were amplified from genomic DNA by means of the immunoSEQ Assay, a bias-controlled multiplex PCR. Concerning the study's data processing: Nucleated cell counts per sample were estimated from amplification of reference gene primers within the assay. To quantify the absolute abundance of each unique TCRbeta CDR3 rearrangement, sequence reads were collapsed and filtered. For each sample, productive Simpson clonality was calculated as the square root of Simpson's diversity index across productive rearrangements. The clones in this table, taken by TCRdb from immuneACCESS, are in-frame only. Not every clone is retained; where verified, under half of the shortfall comes from an unresolved V gene, and the cause of the rest is unknown. The V and J calls and clone size are taken from that table; D and trimming were inferred from the DNA. The sample table shows about 210,000 clones, and 65% to 85% are seen once. The ten largest clones add up to 2.5% to 3% of the sample.

After removal of 10 bases from V and 7 bases from J, the junction retains 14 bases not matched to a gene. CDR1 and CDR2, looked up from the germline V gene (reference sequence), are SGHNT and YYREEE. The CDR3 runs 14 amino acids, cysteine and phenylalanine included. Of the read, only the CDR3 DNA is kept; its 42 bases are in frame from base 1. Whole blood was collected in K2EDTA tubes by collaborating institutions according to the institutions' own protocols. For TCRbeta analysis, collaborators shipped samples as frozen whole blood, isolated PBMCs, or DNA extracted from either of those sample types. This clone was found many times. The antigen this receptor binds is unknown. No base quality information exists; no much larger clone differs at one position.

The source material was peripheral blood. The chain joins TRBV5-4 to TRBJ1-2; 9 central nucleotides agree with TRBD1. The TCR comes from a man in his fifties with active or convalescent COVID-19. The CDR3 amino acid sequence is: CAGQTGGAPGGYTF. The nucleotide sequence reads as follows: TGTGCCGGTCAAACAGGGGGCGCCCCGGGTGGCTACACCTTC.